This T cell receptor (beta chain) originates from a study of cytomegalovirus exposure and HLA in healthy donors. Study-wide results and limits: Per a later analysis, HLA-associated TCR beta chains showed more clonal expansion than other, equally common TCR beta chains. A later analysis found most CMV-associated TCR beta chains apparently HLA-restricted.

Participants comprised healthy donors of bone marrow. PCR primers comprised 60 Vbeta and 13 Jbeta primers. Assay used: immunoSEQ multiplex PCR; TCRdb lists only in-frame clones, some missing. The data contain about 120,000 clones, over 60% of them seen just once; the ten biggest clones take up roughly 6%. This clone was counted between two and nine times. Its target is not known. Germline V gives CDR1 SGHKS, CDR2 YYEKEE (reference sequence). Trimming at V came to 5 bases and at J to 4 bases, leaving 5 bases not matched to a gene. The CDR3 loop spans 15 amino acids. Specimen: PBMCs. This receptor was taken from a man between 18 and 35 years old in good health and CMV-seropositive. The V call is TRBV5-5, the J call TRBJ2-1, with 11 bases identical to TRBD2. The CDR3 loop is CASSPLAGEYNEQFF. The CDR3 DNA follows: TGTGCCAGCAGTCCACTAGCGGGGGAGTACAATGAGCAGTTCTTC.